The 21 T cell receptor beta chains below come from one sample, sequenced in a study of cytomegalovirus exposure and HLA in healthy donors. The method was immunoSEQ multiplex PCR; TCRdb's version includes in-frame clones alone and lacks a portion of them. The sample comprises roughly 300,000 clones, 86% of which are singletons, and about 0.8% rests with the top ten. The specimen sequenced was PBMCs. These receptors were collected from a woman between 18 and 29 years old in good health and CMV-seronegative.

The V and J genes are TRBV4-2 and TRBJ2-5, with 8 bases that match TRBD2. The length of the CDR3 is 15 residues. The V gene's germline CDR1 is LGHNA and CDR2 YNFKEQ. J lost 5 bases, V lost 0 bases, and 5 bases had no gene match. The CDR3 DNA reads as TGTGCCAGCAGCCAAGATCTGGGCGGGGGGGAGACCCAGTACTTC. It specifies CASSQDLGGGETQYF.

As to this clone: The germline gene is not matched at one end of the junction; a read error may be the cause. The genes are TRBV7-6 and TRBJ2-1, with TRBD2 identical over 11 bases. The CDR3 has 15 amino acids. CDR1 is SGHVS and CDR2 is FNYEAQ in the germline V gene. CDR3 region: CASSVAGGGYNEQFF. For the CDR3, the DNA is TGTGCCAGCAGCGTAGCGGGAGGGGGTTACAATGAGCAGTTCTTC.

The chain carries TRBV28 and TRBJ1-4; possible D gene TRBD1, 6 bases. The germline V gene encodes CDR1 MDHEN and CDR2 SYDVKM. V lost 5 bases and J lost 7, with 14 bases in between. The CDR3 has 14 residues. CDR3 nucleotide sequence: TGTGCCAGCAGTCCACAGGGATTTGGTGAAAAACTGTTTTTT. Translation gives CASSPQGFGEKLFF.

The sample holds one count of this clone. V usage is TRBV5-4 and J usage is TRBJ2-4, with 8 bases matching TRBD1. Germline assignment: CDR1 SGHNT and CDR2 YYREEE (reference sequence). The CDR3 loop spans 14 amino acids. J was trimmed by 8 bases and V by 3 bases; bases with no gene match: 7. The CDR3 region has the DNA TGTGCCAGCAGCTCCAGGCAGGGGGCCGACATTCAGTACTTC. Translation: CASSSRQGADIQYF. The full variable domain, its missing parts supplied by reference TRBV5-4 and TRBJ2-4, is ETGVTQSPTHLIKTRGQQVTLRCSSQSGHNTVSWYQQALGQGPQFIFQYYREEENGRGNFPPRFSGLQFPNYSSELNVNALELDDSALYLCASSSRQGADIQYFGAGTRLSVL.

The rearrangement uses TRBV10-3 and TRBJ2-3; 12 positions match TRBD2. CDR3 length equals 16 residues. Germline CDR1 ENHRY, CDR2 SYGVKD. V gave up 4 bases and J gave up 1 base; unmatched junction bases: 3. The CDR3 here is CAISGLAGGGTDTQYF. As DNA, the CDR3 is TGTGCCATCAGTGGGCTAGCGGGAGGGGGCACAGATACGCAGTATTTT.

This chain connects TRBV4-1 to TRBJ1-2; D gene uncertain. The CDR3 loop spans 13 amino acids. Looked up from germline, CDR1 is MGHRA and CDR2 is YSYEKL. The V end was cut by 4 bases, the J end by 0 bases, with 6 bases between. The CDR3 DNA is TGCGCCAGCAGCCGCCGGGCTAACTATGGCTACACCTTC. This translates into CASSRRANYGYTF.

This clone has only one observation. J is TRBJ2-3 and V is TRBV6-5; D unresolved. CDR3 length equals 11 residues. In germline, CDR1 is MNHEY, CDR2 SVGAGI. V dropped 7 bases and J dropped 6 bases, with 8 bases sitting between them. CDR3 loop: CASTQADTQYF. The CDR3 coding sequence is TGTGCCAGCACCCAAGCGGATACGCAGTATTTT.

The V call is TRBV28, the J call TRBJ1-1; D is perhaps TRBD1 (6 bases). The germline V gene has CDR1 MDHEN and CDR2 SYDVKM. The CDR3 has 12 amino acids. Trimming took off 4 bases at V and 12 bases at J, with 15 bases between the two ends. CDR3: CASSWGSTGPFF. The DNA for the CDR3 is TGTGCCAGCAGTTGGGGATCGACAGGTCCTTTCTTT.

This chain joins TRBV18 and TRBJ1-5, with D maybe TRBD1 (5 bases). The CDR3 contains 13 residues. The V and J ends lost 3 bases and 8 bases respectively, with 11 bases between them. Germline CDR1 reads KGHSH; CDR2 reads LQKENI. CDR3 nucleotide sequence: TGTGCCAGCTCACCCGTCGGGGGGGAGCCCCAGCATTTT. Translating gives CASSPVGGEPQHF.

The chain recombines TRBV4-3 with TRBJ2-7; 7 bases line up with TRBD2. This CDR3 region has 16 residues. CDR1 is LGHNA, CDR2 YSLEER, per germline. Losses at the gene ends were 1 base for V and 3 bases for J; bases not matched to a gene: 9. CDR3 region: CASSQGGLAVSYEQYF. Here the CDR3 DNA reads TGCGCCAGCAGCCAAGGCGGCCTAGCGGTTAGCTACGAGCAGTACTTC.

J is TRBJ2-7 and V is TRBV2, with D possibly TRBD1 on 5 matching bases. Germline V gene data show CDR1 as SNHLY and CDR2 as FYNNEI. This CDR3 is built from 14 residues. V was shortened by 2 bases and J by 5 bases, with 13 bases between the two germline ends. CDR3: CASSEQGIKNEQYF. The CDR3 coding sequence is TGTGCCAGCAGTGAACAGGGTATCAAGAACGAGCAGTACTTC. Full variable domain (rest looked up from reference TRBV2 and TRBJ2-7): EPEVTQTPSHQVTQMGQEVILRCVPISNHLYFYWYRQILGQKVEFLVSFYNNEISEKSEIFDDQFSVERPDGSNFTLKIRSTKLEDSAMYFCASSEQGIKNEQYFGPGTRLTVT.

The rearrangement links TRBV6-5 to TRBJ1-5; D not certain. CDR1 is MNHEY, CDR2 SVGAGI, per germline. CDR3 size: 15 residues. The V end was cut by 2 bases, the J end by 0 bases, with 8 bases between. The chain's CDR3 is CASSYMRGSNQPQHF. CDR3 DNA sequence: TGTGCCAGCAGTTACATGCGGGGTAGCAATCAGCCCCAGCATTTT.

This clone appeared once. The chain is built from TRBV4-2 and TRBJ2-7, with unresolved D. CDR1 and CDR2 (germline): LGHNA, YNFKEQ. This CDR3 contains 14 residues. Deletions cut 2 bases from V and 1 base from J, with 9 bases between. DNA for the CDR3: TGTGCCAGCAGCCAACTAGAGTCATCCTACGAGCAGTACTTC. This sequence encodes CASSQLESSYEQYF.

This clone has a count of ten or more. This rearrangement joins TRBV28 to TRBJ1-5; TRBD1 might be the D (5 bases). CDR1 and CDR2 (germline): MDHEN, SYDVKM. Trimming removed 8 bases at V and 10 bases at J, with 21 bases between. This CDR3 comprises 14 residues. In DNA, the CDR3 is TGTGCCAGCGGCATCTCCGGGGACTTGGGCCCCCAGCATTTT. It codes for CASGISGDLGPQHF.

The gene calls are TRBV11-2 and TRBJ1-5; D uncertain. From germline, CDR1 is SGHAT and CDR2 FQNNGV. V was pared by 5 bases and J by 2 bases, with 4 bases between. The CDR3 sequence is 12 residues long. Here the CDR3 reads CASSPGNQPQHF. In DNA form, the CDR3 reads TGTGCCAGCAGCCCGGGCAATCAGCCCCAGCATTTT.

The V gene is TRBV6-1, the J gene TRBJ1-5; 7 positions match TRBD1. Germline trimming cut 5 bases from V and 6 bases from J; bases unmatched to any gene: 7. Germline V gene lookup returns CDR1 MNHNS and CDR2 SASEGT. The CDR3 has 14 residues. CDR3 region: CASSSQTGPQPQHF. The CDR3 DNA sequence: TGTGCCAGCAGTTCTCAGACAGGGCCTCAGCCCCAGCATTTT.

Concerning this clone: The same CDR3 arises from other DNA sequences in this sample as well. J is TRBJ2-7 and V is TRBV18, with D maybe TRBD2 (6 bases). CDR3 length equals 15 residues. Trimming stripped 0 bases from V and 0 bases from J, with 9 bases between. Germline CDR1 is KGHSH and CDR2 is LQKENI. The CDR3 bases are TGTGCCAGCTCACCACCGTCCGGGAGCTCCTACGAGCAGTACTTC. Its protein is CASSPPSGSSYEQYF.

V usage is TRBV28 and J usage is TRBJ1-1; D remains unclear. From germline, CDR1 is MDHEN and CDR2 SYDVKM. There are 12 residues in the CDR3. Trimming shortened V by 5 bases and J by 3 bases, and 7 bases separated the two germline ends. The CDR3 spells CASSPRDTEAFF. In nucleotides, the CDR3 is TGTGCCAGCAGTCCCCGGGACACTGAAGCTTTCTTT.

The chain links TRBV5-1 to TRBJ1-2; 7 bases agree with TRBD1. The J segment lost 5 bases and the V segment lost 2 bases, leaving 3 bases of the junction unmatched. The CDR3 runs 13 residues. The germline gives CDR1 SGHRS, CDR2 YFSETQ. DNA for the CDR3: TGCGCCAGCAGCTTTACAGGGGAGTATGGCTACACCTTC. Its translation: CASSFTGEYGYTF.

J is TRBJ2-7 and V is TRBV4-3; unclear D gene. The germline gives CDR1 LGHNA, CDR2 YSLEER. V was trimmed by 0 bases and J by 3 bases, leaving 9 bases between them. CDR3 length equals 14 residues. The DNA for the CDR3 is TGCGCCAGCAGCCAAGAACTACGAGGCTACGAGCAGTACTTC. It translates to CASSQELRGYEQYF.

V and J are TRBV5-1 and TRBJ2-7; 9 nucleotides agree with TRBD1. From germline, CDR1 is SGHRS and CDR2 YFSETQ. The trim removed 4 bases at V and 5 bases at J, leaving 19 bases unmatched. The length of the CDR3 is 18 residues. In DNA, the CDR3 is TGCGCCAGCAGCCGTAACACGGGACAGGGCAAGTCGGGGAACGAGCAGTACTTC. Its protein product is CASSRNTGQGKSGNEQYF. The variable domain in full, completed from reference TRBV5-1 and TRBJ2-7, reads KAGVTQTPRYLIKTRGQQVTLSCSPISGHRSVSWYQQTPGQGLQFLFEYFSETQRNKGNFPGRFSGRQFSNSRSEMNVSTLELGDSALYLCASSRNTGQGKSGNEQYFGPGTRLTVT.